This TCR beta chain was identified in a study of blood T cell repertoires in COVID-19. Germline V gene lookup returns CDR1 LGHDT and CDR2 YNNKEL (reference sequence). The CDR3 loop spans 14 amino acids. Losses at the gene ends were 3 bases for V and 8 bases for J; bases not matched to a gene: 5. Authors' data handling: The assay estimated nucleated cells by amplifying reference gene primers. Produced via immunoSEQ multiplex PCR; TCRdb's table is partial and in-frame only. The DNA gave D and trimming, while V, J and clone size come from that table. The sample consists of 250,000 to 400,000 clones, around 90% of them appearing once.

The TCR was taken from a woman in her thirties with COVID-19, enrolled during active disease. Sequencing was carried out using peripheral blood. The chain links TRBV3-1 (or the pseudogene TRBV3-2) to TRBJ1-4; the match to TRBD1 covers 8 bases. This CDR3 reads CASSQLAGGEKLFF. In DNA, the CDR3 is TGTGCCAGCAGCCAGTTGGCAGGGGGCGAAAAACTGTTTTTT.